This TCR beta chain was sequenced for a study of T cells in Graves' hyperthyroidism and ophthalmopathy. There are a few counts of this clonotype. This CDR3 is built from 15 residues. Trimming cost V 1 base and J 2 bases, with 9 bases left between them. CDR1 is KGHDR, CDR2 SFDVKD, per germline. Amplification yielded TCR beta CDR3 regions, with RNA transcripts as the source. HTBI primers drove first-round RT-PCR of the TCR CDR3. TCRdb passed the multiplex PCR reads through MiXCR, listing each CDR3 protein once. The sample has some 400,000 distinct CDR3 sequences, around 13% seen once. The sequencing sample was made of blood. This clonotype originated in a woman aged 60-75 years with Graves' hyperthyroidism. The V and J genes are TRBV24-1 and TRBJ2-3; the D is unclear. The CDR3 nucleotides are TGTGCCACCAGTGATTTAGGGCACACCACAGATACGCAGTATTTT. This encodes CATSDLGHTTDTQYF.